Described below is a single TCR beta chain sequence and its context. Its target is unknown. This sample is drawn from a study of Tregs in tolerant kidney transplant recipients. Study outcomes and limitations: Expanding Tregs on activated donor B cells appeared to best identify donor-specific TCRbeta clones. No direct test of biological reproducibility was done here.

Unstimulated Tregs (CD4+CD25+CD127-) and CD4+CD25- non-Tregs were sorted from PBMCs. Libraries were prepared by immunoSEQ multiplex PCR; TCRdb keeps only in-frame clonotypes and omits some of them. The sample comprises over 50,000 clones, around four fifths of which are singletons, and 4% to 6.5% rests with the top ten. V was clipped by 1 base and J by 10 bases, with 10 bases between them. Germline V gives CDR1 SGHTA, CDR2 FQGNSA. The CDR3 has 13 amino acids. The material sequenced was CD4+ T cells from blood. The clonotype originates from a human donor in good health. This rearrangement joins TRBV7-2 to TRBJ1-4; no reliable D call. CDR3 nucleotide sequence: TGTGCCAGCAGCTTAGAAGGTTTGGGAAAACTGTTTTTT. It codes for CASSLEGLGKLFF. The complete variable domain, with remaining parts taken from reference TRBV7-2 and TRBJ1-4, reads GAGVSQSPSNKVTEKGKDVELRCDPISGHTALYWYRQSLGQGLEFLIYFQGNSAPDKSGLPSDRFSAERTGGSVSTLTIQRTQQEDSAVYLCASSLEGLGKLFFGSGTQLSVL.